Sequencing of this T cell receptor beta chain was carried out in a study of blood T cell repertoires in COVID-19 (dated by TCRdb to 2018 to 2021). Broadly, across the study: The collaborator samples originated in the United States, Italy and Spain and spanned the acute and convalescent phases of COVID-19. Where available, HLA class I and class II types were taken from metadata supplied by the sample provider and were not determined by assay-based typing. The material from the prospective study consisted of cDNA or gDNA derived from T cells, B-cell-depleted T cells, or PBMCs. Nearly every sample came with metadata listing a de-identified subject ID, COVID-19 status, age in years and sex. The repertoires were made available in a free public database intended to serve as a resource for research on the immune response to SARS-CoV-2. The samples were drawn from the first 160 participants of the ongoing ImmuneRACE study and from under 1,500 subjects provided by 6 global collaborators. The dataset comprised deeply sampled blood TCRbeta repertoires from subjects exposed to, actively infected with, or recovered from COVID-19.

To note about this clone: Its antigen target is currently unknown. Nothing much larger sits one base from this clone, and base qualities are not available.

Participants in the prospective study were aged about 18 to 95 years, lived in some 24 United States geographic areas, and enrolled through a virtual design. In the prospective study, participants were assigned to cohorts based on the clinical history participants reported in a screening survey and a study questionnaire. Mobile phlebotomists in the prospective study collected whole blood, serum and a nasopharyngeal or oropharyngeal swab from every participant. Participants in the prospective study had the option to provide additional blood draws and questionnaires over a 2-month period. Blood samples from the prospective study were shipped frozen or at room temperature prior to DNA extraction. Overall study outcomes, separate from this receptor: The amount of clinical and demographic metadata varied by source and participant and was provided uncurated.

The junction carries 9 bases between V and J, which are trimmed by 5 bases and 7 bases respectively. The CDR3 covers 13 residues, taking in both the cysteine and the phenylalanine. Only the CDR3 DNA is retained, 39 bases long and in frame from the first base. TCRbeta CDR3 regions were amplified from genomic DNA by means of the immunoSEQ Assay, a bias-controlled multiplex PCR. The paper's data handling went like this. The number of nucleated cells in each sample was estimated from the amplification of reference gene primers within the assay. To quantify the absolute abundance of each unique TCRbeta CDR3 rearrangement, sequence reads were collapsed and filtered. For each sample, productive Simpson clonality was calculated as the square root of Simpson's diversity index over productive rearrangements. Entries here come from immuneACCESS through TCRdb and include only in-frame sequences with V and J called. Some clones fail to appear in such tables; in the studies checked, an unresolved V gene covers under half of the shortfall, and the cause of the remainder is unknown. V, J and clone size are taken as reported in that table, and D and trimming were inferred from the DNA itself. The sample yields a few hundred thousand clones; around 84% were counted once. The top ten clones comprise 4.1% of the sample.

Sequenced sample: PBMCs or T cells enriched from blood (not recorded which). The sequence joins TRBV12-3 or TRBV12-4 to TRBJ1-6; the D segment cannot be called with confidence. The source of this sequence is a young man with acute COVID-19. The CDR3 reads CASSTSQNSPLHF. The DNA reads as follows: TGTGCCAGCAGTACCTCACAGAATTCACCCCTCCACTTT.